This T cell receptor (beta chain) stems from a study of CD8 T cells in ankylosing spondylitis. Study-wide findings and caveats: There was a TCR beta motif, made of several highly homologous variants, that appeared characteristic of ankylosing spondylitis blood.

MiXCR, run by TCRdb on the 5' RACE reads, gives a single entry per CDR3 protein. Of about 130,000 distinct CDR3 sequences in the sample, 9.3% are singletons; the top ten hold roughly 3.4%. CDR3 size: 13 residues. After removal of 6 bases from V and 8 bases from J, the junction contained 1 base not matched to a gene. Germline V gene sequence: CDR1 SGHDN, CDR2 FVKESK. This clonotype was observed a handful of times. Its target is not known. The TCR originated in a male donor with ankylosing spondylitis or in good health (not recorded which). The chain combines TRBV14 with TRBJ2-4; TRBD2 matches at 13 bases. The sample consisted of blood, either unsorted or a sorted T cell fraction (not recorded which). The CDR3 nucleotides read TGTGCCAGCAGAACTAGCGGGAGGGACATTCAGTACTTC. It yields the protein CASRTSGRDIQYF.